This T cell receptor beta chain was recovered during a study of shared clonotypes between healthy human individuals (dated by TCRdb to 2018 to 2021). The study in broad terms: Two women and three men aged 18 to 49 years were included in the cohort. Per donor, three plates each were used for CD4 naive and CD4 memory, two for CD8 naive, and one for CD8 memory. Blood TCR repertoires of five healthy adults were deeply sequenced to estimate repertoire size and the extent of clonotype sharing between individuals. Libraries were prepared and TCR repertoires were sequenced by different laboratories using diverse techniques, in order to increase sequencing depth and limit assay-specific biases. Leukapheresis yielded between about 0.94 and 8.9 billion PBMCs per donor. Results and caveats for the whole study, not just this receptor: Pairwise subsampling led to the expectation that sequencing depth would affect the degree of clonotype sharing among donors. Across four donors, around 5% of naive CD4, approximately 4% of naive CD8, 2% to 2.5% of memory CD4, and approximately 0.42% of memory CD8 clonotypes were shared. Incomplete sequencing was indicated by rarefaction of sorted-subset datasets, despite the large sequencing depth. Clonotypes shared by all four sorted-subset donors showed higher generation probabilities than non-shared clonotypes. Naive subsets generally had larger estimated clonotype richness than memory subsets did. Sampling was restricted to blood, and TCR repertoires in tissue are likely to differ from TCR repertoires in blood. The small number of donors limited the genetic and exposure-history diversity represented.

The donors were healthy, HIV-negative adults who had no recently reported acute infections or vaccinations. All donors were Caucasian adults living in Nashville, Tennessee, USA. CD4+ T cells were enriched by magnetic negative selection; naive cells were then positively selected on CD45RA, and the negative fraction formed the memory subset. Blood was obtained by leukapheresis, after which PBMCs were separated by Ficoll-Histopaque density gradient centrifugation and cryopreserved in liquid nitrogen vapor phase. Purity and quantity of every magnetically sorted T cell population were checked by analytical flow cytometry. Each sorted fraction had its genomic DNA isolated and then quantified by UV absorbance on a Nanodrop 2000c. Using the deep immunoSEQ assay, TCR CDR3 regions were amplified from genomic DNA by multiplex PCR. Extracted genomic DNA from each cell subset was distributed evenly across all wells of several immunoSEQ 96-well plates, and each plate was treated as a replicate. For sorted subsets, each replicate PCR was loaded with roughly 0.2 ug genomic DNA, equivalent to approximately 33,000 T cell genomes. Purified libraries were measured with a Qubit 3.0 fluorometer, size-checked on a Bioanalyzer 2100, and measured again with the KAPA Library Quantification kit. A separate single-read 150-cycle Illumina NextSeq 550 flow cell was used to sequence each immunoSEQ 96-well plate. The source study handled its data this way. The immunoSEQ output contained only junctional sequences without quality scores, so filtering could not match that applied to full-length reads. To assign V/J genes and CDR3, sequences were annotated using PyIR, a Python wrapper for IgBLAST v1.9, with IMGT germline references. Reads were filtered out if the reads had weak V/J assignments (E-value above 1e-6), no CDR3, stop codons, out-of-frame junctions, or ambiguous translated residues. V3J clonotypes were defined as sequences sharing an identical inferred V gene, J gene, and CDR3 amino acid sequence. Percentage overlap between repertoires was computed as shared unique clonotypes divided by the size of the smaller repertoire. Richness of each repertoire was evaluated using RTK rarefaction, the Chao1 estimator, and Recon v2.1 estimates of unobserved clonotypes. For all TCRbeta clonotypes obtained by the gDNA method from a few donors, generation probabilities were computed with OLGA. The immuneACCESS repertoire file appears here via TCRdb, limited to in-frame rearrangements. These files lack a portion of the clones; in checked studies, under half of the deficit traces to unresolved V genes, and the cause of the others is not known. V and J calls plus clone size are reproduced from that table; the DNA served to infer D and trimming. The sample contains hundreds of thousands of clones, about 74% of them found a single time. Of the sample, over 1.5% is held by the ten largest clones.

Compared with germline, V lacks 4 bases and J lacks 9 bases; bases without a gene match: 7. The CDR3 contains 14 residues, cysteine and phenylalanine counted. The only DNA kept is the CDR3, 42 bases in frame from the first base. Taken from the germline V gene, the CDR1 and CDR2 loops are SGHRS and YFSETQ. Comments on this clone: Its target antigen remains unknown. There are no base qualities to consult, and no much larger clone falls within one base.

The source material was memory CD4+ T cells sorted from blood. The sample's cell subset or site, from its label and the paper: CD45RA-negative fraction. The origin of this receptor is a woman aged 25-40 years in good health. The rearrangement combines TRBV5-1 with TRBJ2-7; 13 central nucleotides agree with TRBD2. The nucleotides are TGCGCCAGCAGCCCCGGGACTAGCGGGATCTGGCAGTACTTC. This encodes CASSPGTSGIWQYF.